In this sample, the clone carrying this T cell receptor (beta chain) turned up a few times. Its antigen is not known. This record belongs to a study of vaccination and CD4 T cells after COVID-19. Indicated treatment: 10-day PBMC culture with coronavirus spike peptide pools or control peptides (ViraFEST assay). Researchers collected the unexposed donor's CD4+ T cells before the COVID-19 pandemic (2011-2018). Replacement of half the medium with fresh IL-2 medium took place on days 3 and 7. The Oncomine TCR Beta short-read assay was applied to DNA of cultured CD4+ T cells. Scientists extracted genomic DNA from CD4+ T cells grown in culture. TCRdb called the PCR reads again in MiXCR, with one record for every CDR3 protein. The sample has about 9,000 distinct CDR3 sequences, 25% to 30% seen once. In germline, CDR1 is LGHNA, CDR2 YNFKEQ. The CDR3 loop spans 17 amino acids. V lost 0 bases, J lost 4 bases, and 13 bases lay in between.

The sample taken for sequencing was CD4+ T cells from blood, cultured in vitro. This sequence was found in a human donor in good health. V is TRBV4-2 and J is TRBJ2-6; D perhaps matches TRBD1 (5 bases). CDR3 nucleotides: TGTGCCAGCAGCCAAGACCTAGGGGTAGGAGGGGCCAACGTCCTGACTTTC. Translating it yields CASSQDLGVGGANVLTF.